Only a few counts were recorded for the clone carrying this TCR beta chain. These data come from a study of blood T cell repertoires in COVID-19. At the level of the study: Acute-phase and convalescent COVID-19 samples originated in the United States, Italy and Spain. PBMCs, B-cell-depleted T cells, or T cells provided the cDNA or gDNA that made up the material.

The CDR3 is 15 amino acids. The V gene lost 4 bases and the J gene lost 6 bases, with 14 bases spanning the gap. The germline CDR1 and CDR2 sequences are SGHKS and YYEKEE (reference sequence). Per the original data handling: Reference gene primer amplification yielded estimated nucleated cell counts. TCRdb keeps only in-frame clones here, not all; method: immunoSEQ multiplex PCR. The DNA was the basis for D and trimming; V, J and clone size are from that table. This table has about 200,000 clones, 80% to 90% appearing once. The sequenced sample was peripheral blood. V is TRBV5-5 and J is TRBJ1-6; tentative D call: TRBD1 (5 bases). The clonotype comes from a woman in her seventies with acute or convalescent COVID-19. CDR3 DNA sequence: TGTGCCAGCAGCACCTTGGACAAGCGTAATTCACCCCTCCACTTT. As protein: CASSTLDKRNSPLHF.